The present T cell receptor (beta chain) was sequenced within a study of blood T cell repertoires in COVID-19. Per the study methods: Estimated nucleated cell counts came from reference gene primer amplification. The method was immunoSEQ multiplex PCR; TCRdb's version includes in-frame clones alone and lacks a portion of them. Clone size and the V and J calls come from that table; the DNA yielded D and trimming. The table has under 300,000 clones, 83% seen once. This TCR was recovered from a human donor in a cohort sampled during active COVID-19. The specimen was peripheral blood.

The CDR3 DNA sequence: TGTGCCAGTTCGGGATTCCGGGAGGGGTCCAATGAGCAGTTCTTC. It specifies CASSGFREGSNEQFF. V and J are TRBV6-5 and TRBJ2-1; TRBD2 matches 8 bases. V lost 9 bases to trimming and J lost 6 bases; unmatched junction nucleotides: 13. Per germline, CDR1 MNHEY and CDR2 SVGAGI. The CDR3 is made up of 15 amino acids.